This TCR beta chain was captured by sequencing in a study of blood T cell repertoires in COVID-19. As for the study in general: Sample material is recorded as cDNA or gDNA derived from T cells, B-cell-depleted T cells, or PBMCs.

This clone was counted between two and nine times. The junction departs from the called germline gene at one end, perhaps through a read error. TCRdb keeps only in-frame clones here, not all; method: immunoSEQ multiplex PCR. The data contain some 130,000 clones, around 89% of them seen just once; the ten biggest clones take up about 4.4%. The V gene's germline CDR1 is ENHRY and CDR2 SYGVKD. The CDR3 consists of 14 residues. J is TRBJ1-6 and V is TRBV10-3; possible D gene TRBD1, 6 bases. The sequence was obtained from a man in his sixties with COVID-19, enrolled during active disease. Input material: peripheral blood. CDR3 loop: CAISEDSNNSPLHF. For the CDR3, the DNA is TGTGCCATCAGCGAGGACAGCAATAACTCACCCCTCCACTTT.